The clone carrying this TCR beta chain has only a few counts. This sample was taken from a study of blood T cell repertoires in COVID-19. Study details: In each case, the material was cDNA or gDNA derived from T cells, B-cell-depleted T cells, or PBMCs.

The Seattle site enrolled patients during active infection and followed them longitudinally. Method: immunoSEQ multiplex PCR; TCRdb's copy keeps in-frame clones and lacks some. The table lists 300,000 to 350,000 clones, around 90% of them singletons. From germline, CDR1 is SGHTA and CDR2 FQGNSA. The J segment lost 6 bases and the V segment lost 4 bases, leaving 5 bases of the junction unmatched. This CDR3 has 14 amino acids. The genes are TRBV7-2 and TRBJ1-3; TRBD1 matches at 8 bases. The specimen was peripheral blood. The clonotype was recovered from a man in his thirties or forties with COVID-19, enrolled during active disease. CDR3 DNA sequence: TGTGCCAGCAGCTCCGGACAGGGTCTAAACACCATATATTTT. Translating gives CASSSGQGLNTIYF.